The rows below give T cell receptor beta chains drawn from one sample of a study of response to subunit inactivated influenza vaccine. TCRdb reprocessed the RT-PCR reads via MiXCR and lists one record per CDR3 protein. The top ten hold about 10% of the sample, which has around 790,000 distinct CDR3 sequences, roughly 20% seen once. Sequencing used PBMCs from blood, obtained roughly 5 days after vaccination. These receptors came from a man aged 50 to 60 who received an inactivated influenza vaccine. CDR3s include the opening cysteine and the closing phenylalanine or tryptophan. The order of the fields is V gene, J gene, clone size, CDR3 protein. A clone size is listed for some rows: how often the clone was seen (once, few, many), or a class if it is expanded.

TRBV7-2	TRBJ1-1	-	CASSLVARAEAFF
TRBV5-1	TRBJ2-7	few	CASNEGQGAHEQYF
TRBV7-8	TRBJ2-1	-	CASSLWLAGGDNEQFF
TRBV20-1	TRBJ1-1	many	CSARDVLNTEAFF
TRBV5-1	TRBJ2-1	-	CASSSQGGRAEGEQFF
TRBV24-1	TRBJ2-1	many	CATSDFSSYNEQFF
TRBV7-9	TRBJ2-5	-	CASSLSSWGIETQYF
TRBV5-1	TRBJ2-2	few	CASSPSGQANGELFF
TRBV14	TRBJ2-1	few	CASSQVPSGRNEQFF
TRBV11-1	TRBJ2-1	-	CASSLAPVNEQFF
TRBV6-2/TRBV6-3	TRBJ1-4	few	CASRRRGATNEKLFF
TRBV28	TRBJ2-1	few	CASSSYTGAISSYNEQFF
TRBV10-3	TRBJ2-3	few	CAISDSTTRTDTQYF
TRBV29-1	TRBJ1-2	-	CSVVPGRGRSGYTF
TRBV4-2	TRBJ2-5	-	CASSQVTGEETQYF
TRBV15	TRBJ1-2	few	CATSREAANYGYTF
TRBV20-1	TRBJ2-3	-	CSARSTPGGSKAGAADTQYF
TRBV14	TRBJ1-1	few	CASRPNTNTEAFF
TRBV7-9	TRBJ1-2	many	CAGESTQKYGYTF
TRBV12-3/TRBV12-4	TRBJ1-1	few	CASSQRRDWNTEAFF
TRBV6-1	TRBJ2-5	-	CASSPRQGARETQYF
TRBV6-6	TRBJ2-1	-	CASSSLLEQFF